This passage covers 14 T cell receptor beta chains from one sample sequenced in a study of spatial heterogeneity in lung cancer. TCRdb re-called the 5' RACE reads through MiXCR, storing one row per CDR3 protein. The profile shows tens of thousands of distinct CDR3 sequences, approximately 12% of them singletons. The time point is: sample taken at primary tumor resection. Extraction of whole RNA from tumor, nontumor lung or frozen PBMC preceded unsorted sequencing. Specimen: PBMCs, collected at surgery. All receptors derive from a male donor with early-stage non-small cell lung cancer.

This clonotype was observed a few times. This rearrangement joins TRBV20-1 to TRBJ2-1; D remains unclear. Trimming took off 3 bases at V and 6 bases at J, with 18 bases between the two ends. Germline CDR1 is DFQATT and CDR2 is SNEGSKA (reference sequence). CDR3 length: 15 residues. CDR3 DNA sequence: TGCAGTGCTAGGCATCCCCGTCGAGGAGTCAATGAGCAGTTCTTC. It is translated as CSARHPRRGVNEQFF.

The chain links TRBV12-3 or TRBV12-4 to TRBJ1-2; 7 bases match TRBD1. With 6 bases clipped from V and 0 bases from J, the junction kept 4 bases outside the gene matches. The CDR3 consists of 14 residues. CDR3 nucleotides: TGTGCCAGCAGACCTGACAGGGCTAACTATGGCTACACCTTC. It specifies CASRPDRANYGYTF.

This clonotype was observed a handful of times. The chain joins TRBV12-3 or TRBV12-4 to TRBJ2-2, with D possibly called TRBD1 or TRBD2 (6 bases each). Trimming pared 4 bases from V and 7 bases from J, leaving 16 bases between. The CDR3 extends over 15 amino acids. The CDR3 here is CASSSLGGPFGELFF. CDR3 DNA: TGTGCCAGCAGTTCCTTAGGGGGGCCCTTCGGGGAGCTGTTTTTT.

This rearrangement joins TRBV13 to TRBJ2-7; possible D gene TRBD2, 6 bases. This CDR3 spans 13 amino acids. Germline lookup yields CDR1 PRHDT and CDR2 FYEKMQ (reference sequence). Trimming removed 5 bases at V and 9 bases at J, with 17 bases between. The CDR3 sequence: CASSTGTGDAQYF. CDR3 in DNA: TGTGCCAGCAGCACCGGGACTGGGGATGCGCAGTACTTC.

The gene calls are TRBV15 and TRBJ2-5, with D perhaps matching TRBD1 (5 bases). Trimming took 2 bases from V and 0 from J, leaving 7 bases between them. The CDR3 has 14 residues. In germline, CDR1 is LNHNV, CDR2 YYDKDF (reference sequence). The CDR3 loop is CATSRSGYQETQYF. CDR3 nucleotides: TGTGCCACCAGCAGATCAGGGTACCAAGAGACCCAGTACTTC.

The chain carries TRBV28 and TRBJ2-7, with 10 nucleotides matching TRBD1. Germline CDR1 and CDR2: MDHEN and SYDVKM. There are 14 residues in the CDR3. Germline trimming cut 6 bases from V and 6 bases from J; bases unmatched to any gene: 8. As DNA, the CDR3 is TGTGCCAGCAGATTTCACCGGGACAGGGGCGAGCAGTACTTC. It yields the protein CASRFHRDRGEQYF.

This clonotype has just one count. This rearrangement joins TRBV4-2 to TRBJ2-5; 11 bases are shared with TRBD2. CDR1 and CDR2 from the germline V gene are LGHNA and YNFKEQ. This CDR3 region has 15 residues. V gave up 5 bases and J gave up 2 bases; unmatched junction bases: 4. DNA of the CDR3: TGTGCCAGCAGCTCGCCTAGCGGGAGGCAAGAGACCCAGTACTTC. It encodes CASSSPSGRQETQYF.

In this sample, this clonotype turned up a few times. The chain carries TRBV7-6 and TRBJ2-3; D perhaps matches TRBD1 (7 bases). Per the germline V gene, CDR1 is SGHVS and CDR2 is FNYEAQ. This CDR3 has 15 residues. The V gene lost 5 bases and the J gene lost 4 bases, with 16 bases spanning the gap. CDR3 DNA sequence: TGTGCCAGCAGCCCTCGACAGGGAGGTGCAGATACGCAGTATTTT. The encoded protein is CASSPRQGGADTQYF.

This clonotype was detected a few times. The J gene is TRBJ1-3, the V gene TRBV12-3 or TRBV12-4, with 7 bases fitting TRBD1. There are 15 residues in the CDR3. After removal of 6 bases from V and 0 bases from J, the junction contained 5 bases not matched to a gene. The CDR3: CASRTGQASGNTIYF. The CDR3 DNA sequence: TGTGCCAGCAGGACAGGGCAAGCCTCTGGAAACACCATATATTTT.

This clonotype was counted a few times. The chain joins TRBV27 to TRBJ1-5; TRBD1 matches at 7 bases. This CDR3 comprises 15 residues. Per germline, CDR1 MNHEY and CDR2 SMNVEV (reference sequence). The V and J ends lost 6 bases and 2 bases, in that order; junction bases with no gene match: 7. CDR3 sequence reads: CASSKNRGGNQPQHF. DNA of the CDR3: TGTGCCAGCAGCAAAAACAGGGGTGGCAATCAGCCCCAGCATTTT.

This clonotype was observed a handful of times. This rearrangement joins TRBV7-2 to TRBJ2-2, with TRBD1 identical over 7 bases. The J segment lost 9 bases and the V segment lost 3 bases, leaving 7 bases of the junction unmatched. The germline CDR1 and CDR2 sequences are SGHTA and FQGNSA. The CDR3 is made up of 14 amino acids. CDR3 protein: CASSFGTAPRELFF. In DNA, the CDR3 is TGTGCCAGCAGCTTCGGGACAGCCCCCCGGGAGCTGTTTTTT.

The sample holds a few counts of this clonotype. This rearrangement joins TRBV7-8 to TRBJ2-2; tentatively, D is TRBD1 or TRBD2 (5 bases each). Deletions cut 6 bases from V and 3 bases from J, with 17 bases between. The CDR3 spans 16 residues. Germline lookup yields CDR1 SGHVS and CDR2 FQNEAQ. In DNA form, the CDR3 reads TGTGCCAGCAGACCCGACGAGGGGCGCTACACCGGGGAGCTGTTTTTT. Translation gives CASRPDEGRYTGELFF. The entire variable domain, with the rest obtained from reference TRBV7-8 and TRBJ2-2, is as follows: GAGVSQSPRYKVAKRGQDVALRCDPISGHVSLFWYQQALGQGPEFLTYFQNEAQLDKSGLPSDRFFAERPEGSVSTLKIQRTQQEDSAVYLCASRPDEGRYTGELFFGEGSRLTVL.

This chain joins TRBV20-1 and TRBJ2-1; TRBD2 aligns across 8 bases. J was trimmed by 6 bases and V by 3 bases; bases with no gene match: 10. The CDR3 is 15 residues long. Germline V gene sequence: CDR1 DFQATT, CDR2 SNEGSKA (reference sequence). CDR3 in DNA: TGCAGTGCTAGGGATACGGGAGGGCCTGGCAATGAGCAGTTCTTC. It yields the protein CSARDTGGPGNEQFF.

The rearrangement uses TRBV4-3 and TRBJ2-7, with TRBD1 matching over 8 bases. The V and J ends lost 0 bases and 5 bases, in that order; junction bases with no gene match: 3. The germline CDR1 and CDR2 sequences are LGHNA and YSLEER. There are 14 residues in the CDR3. The CDR3 protein is CASSQETGVDEQYF. CDR3 nucleotide sequence: TGCGCCAGCAGCCAAGAGACAGGGGTTGACGAGCAGTACTTC.